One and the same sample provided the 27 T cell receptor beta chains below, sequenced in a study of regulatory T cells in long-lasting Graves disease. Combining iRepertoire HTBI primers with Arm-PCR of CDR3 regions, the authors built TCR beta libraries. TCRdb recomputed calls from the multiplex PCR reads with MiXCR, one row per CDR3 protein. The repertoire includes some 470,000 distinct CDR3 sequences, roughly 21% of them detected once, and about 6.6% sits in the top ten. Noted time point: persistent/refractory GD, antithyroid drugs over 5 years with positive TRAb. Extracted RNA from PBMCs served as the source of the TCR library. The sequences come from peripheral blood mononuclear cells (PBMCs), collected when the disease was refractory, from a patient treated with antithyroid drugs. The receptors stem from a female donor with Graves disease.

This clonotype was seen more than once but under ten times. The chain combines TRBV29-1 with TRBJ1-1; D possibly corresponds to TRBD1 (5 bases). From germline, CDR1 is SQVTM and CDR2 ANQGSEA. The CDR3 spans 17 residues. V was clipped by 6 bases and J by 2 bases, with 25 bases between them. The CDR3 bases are TGCAGCGTGGCCGGGGGACCAAACGGGTTCGGAAACACTGAAGCTTTCTTT. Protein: CSVAGGPNGFGNTEAFF. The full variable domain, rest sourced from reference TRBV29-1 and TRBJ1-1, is SAVISQKPSRDICQRGTSLTIQCQVDSQVTMMFWYRQQPGQSLTLIATANQGSEATYESGFVIDKFPISRPNLTFSTLTVSNMSPEDSSIYLCSVAGGPNGFGNTEAFFGQGTRLTVV.

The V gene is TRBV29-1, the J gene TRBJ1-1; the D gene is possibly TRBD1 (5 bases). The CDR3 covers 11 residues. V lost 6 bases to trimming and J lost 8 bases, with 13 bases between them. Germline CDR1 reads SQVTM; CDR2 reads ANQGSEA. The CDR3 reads CSVRGTQEAFF. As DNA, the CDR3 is TGCAGCGTCCGCGGGACCCAAGAAGCTTTCTTT.

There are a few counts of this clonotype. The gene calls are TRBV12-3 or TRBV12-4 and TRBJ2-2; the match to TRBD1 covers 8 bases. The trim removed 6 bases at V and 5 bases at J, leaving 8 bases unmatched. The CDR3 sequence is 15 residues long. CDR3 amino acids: CASSQDRVETGELFF. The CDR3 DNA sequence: TGTGCCAGCAGCCAGGACAGGGTAGAAACCGGGGAGCTGTTTTTT.

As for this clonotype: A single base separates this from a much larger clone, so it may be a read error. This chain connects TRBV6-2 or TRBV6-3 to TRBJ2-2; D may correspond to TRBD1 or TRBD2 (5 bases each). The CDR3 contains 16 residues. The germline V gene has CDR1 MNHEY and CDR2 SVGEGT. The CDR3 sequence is CASSPSFSRMDGGLFF. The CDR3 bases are TGTGCCAGCAGCCCTAGTTTTAGTCGAATGGATGGGGGGCTGTTTTTT.

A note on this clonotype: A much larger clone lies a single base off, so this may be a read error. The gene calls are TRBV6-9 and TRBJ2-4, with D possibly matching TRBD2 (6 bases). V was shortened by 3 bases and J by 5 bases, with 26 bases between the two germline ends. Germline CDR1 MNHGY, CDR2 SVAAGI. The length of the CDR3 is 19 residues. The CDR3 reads CASSYPPAFGGRTENIQYF. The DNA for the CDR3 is TGTGCCAGCAGTTACCCTCCTGCCTTTGGGGGGAGGACCGAAAACATTCAGTACTTC.

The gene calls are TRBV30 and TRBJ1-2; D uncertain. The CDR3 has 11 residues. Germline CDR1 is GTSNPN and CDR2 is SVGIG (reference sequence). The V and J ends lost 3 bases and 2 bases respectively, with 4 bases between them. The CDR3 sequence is CAWRMNYGYTF. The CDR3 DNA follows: TGTGCCTGGAGGATGAACTATGGCTACACCTTC.

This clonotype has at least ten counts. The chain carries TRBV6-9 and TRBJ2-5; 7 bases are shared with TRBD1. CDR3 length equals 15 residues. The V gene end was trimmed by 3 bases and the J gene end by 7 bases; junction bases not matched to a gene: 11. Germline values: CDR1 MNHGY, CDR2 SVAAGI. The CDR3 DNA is TGTGCCAGCAGTTACGACAGGGCCGGGGTCGGGACCCAGTACTTC. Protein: CASSYDRAGVGTQYF.

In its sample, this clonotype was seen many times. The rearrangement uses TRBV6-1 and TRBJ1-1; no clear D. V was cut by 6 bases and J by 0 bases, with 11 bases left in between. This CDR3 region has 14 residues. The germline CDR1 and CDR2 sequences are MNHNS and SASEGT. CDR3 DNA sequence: TGTGCCAGCAGAGGATCGGAGTTGAACACTGAAGCTTTCTTT. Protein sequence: CASRGSELNTEAFF.

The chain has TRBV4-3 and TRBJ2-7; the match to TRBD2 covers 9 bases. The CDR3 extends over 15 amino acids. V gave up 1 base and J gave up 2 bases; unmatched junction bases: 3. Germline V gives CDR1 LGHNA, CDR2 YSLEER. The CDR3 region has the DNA TGCGCCAGCAGCCAAGGGCCTAGCGGGACCTACGAGCAGTACTTC. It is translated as CASSQGPSGTYEQYF.

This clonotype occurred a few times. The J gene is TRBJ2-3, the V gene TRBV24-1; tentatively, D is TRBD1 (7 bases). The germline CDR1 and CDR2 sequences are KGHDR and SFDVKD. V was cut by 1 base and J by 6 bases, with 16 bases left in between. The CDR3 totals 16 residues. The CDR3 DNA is TGTGCCACCAGTGATTTAAGGGACAGTGCGGGGGATACGCAGTATTTT. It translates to CATSDLRDSAGDTQYF.

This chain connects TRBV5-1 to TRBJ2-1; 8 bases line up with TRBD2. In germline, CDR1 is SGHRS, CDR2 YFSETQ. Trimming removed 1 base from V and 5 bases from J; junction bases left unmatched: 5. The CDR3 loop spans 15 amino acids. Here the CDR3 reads CASSLMGLEDNEQFF. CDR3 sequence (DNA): TGCGCCAGCAGCTTGATGGGACTAGAGGACAATGAGCAGTTCTTC.

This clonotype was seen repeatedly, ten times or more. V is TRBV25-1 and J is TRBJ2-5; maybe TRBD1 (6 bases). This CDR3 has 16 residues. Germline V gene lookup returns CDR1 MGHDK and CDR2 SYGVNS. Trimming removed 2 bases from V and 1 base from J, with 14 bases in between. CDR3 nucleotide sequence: TGTGCCAGCAGTGAAACTTGGGGACAATCCCAAGAGACCCAGTACTTC. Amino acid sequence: CASSETWGQSQETQYF.

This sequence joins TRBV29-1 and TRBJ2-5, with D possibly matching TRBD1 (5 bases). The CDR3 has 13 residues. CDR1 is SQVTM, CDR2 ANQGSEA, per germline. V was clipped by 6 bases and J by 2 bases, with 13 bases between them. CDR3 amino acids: CSVKGLLQETQYF. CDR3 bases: TGCAGCGTCAAGGGGCTCTTACAAGAGACCCAGTACTTC.

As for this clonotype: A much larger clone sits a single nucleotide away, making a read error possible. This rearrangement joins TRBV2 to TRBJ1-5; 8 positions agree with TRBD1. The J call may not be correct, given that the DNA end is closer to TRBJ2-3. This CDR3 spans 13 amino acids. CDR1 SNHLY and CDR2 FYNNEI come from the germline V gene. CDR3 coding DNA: TGTGCCAGCAGATTGGACAGGGACCAGCCCCAGTATTTT. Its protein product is CASRLDRDQPQYF.

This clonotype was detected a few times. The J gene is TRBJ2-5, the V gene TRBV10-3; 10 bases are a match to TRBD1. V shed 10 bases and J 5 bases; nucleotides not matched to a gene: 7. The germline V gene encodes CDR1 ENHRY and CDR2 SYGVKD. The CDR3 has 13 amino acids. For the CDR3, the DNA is TGTGCCACCGTAGGGACAGGGGAGGAGACCCAGTACTTC. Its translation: CATVGTGEETQYF.

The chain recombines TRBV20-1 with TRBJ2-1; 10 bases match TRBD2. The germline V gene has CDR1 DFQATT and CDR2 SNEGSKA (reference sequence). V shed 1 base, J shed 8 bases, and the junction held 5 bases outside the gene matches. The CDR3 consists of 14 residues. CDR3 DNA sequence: TGCAGTGCTAGAGGACAGCGGGAGGGCCATGAGCAGTTCTTC. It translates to CSARGQREGHEQFF.

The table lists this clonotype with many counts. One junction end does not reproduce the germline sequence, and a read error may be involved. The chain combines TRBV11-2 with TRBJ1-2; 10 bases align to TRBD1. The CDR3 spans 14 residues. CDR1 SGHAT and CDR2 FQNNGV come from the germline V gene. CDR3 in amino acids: CASSRDRGNSGYTF. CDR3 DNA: TGTGCCAGCAGCCGGGACAGGGGAAACTCTGGCTACACCTTC.

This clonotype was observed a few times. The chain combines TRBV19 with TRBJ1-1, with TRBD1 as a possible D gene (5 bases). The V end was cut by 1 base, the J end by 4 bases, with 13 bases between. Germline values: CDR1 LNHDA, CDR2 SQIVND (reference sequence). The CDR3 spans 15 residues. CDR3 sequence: CASSIGQGLSTEAFF. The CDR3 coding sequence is TGTGCCAGTAGTATAGGTCAGGGCCTTAGCACTGAAGCTTTCTTT.

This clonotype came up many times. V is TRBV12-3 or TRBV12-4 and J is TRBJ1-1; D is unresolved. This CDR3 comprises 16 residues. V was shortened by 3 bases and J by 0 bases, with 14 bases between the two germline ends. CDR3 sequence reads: CASSFRGVGVNTEAFF. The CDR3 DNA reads TGTGCCAGCAGTTTTCGCGGGGTCGGGGTGAACACTGAAGCTTTCTTT.

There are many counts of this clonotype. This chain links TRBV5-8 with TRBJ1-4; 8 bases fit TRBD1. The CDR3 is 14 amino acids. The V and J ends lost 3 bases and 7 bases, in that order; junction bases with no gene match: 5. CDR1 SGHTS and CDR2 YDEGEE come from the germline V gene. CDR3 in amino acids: CASSSEDRAEKLFF. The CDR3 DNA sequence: TGTGCCAGCAGCTCCGAGGACAGGGCTGAAAAACTGTTTTTT.

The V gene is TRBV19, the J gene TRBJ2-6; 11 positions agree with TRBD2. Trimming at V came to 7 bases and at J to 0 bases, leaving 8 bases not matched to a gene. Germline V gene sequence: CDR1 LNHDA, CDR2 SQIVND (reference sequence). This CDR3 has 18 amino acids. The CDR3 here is CASTTTSGIPSGANVLTF. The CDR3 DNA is TGTGCCAGTACCACGACTAGCGGGATCCCCTCTGGGGCCAACGTCCTGACTTTC. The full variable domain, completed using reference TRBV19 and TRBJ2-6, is DGGITQSPKYLFRKEGQNVTLSCEQNLNHDAMYWYRQDPGQGLRLIYYSQIVNDFQKGDIAEGYSVSREKKESFPLTVTSAQKNPTAFYLCASTTTSGIPSGANVLTFGAGSRLTVL.

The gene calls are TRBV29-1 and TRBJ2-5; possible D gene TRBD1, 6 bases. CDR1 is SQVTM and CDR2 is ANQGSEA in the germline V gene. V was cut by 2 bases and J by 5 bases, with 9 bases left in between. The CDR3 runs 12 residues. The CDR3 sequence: CSVERTEETQYF. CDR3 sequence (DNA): TGCAGCGTTGAAAGGACAGAGGAGACCCAGTACTTC.

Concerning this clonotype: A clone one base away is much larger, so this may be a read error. The CDR3 nucleotides are TGTGCCAGCAGCCTAAATCCTAGCGGCCAAGAGACCCAGTGCTTC. The encoded protein is CASSLNPSGQETQCF. This rearrangement joins TRBV2 to TRBJ2-5; 7 nucleotides agree with TRBD2. The CDR3 covers 15 residues. Germline values: CDR1 SNHLY, CDR2 FYNNEI.

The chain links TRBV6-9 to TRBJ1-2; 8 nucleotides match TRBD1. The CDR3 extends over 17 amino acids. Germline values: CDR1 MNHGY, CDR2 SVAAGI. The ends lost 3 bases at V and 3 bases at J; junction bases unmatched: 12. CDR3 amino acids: CASSYSKTQDRDYGYTF. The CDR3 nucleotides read TGTGCCAGCAGTTACTCCAAAACCCAGGACAGGGACTATGGCTACACCTTC.

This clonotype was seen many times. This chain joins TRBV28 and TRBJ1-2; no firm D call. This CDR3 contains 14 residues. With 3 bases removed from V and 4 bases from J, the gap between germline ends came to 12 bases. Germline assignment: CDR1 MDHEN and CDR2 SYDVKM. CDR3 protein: CASSFESNRYGYTF. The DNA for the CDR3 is TGTGCCAGCAGTTTCGAAAGTAATCGCTATGGCTACACCTTC.

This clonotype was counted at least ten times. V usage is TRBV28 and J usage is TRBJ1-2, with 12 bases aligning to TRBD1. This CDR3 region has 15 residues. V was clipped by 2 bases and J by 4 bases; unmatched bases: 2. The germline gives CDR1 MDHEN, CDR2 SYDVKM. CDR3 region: CASSLGTGGSYGYTF. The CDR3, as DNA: TGTGCCAGCAGTTTAGGGACAGGGGGCTCCTATGGCTACACCTTC.

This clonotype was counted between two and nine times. This chain's CDR3 is CSAPLRQAGYGYTF. The DNA for the CDR3 is TGCAGTGCTCCCCTGCGACAGGCAGGATATGGCTACACCTTC. The V gene is TRBV20-1, the J gene TRBJ1-2; D is possibly TRBD1 (6 bases). Trimming stripped 5 bases from V and 5 bases from J, with 18 bases between. Germline V gene lookup returns CDR1 DFQATT and CDR2 SNEGSKA (reference sequence). The CDR3 runs 14 residues.